Listed below are T cell receptor beta chains from one sample, sequenced in a study of cytomegalovirus exposure and HLA in healthy donors. TCRdb's copy holds only in-frame clones and misses some; the assay was immunoSEQ multiplex PCR. The table records about 180,000 clones, about 79% of them present only once. The material sequenced was PBMCs. These receptors were obtained from a man aged 18 to 35 in good health and CMV-seronegative. CDR3s include the opening cysteine and the closing phenylalanine or tryptophan. The D gene is left open where the match is weak. Not all rows give a size; the values are once, few, many and, for expanded clones, a class.

TGTGCCAGTAGTGAACTAGCGGGAGAGGGTTACGAGCAGTACTTC | CASSELAGEGYEQYF | NA | TRBV19 | TRBD2 | TRBJ2-7
TGTGCCAGTAGTATAGTCCCGGGACTAGCGGGAGACAATGAGCAGTTCTTC | CASSIVPGLAGDNEQFF | NA | TRBV19 | TRBD2 | TRBJ2-1
TGTGCCAGCAGTTTATCCGCGGGAGAGTCCTACAATGAGCAGTTCTTC | CASSLSAGESYNEQFF | NA | TRBV27 | TRBD2 | TRBJ2-1
TGCAGCGTGACGGGGAACACTGAAGCTTTCTTT | CSVTGNTEAFF | NA | TRBV29-1 | NA | TRBJ1-1
TGTGCCAGCCGCCTCTGGGCTAGCGGGATCCACGAGCAGTACTTC | CASRLWASGIHEQYF | NA | TRBV27 | TRBD2 | TRBJ2-7
TGTGCCAGCAGCGGACAGGAAAGCACTGAAGCTTTCTTT | CASSGQESTEAFF | NA | TRBV7-9 | TRBD1 | TRBJ1-1
TGTGCCATCAGTGGGCGGGGGGGGAGGTTCGAGCAGTACTTC | CAISGRGGRFEQYF | few | TRBV10-3 | TRBD2 | TRBJ2-7
TGTGCCAGCAGCATAAACCCAGGGTCTGGCTACACCTTC | CASSINPGSGYTF | NA | TRBV6-1 | NA | TRBJ1-2
TGTGCCAGCAGTGAACTCAGCGTAGGGGGTTATAATTCACCCCTCCACTTT | CASSELSVGGYNSPLHF | NA | TRBV6-1 | NA | TRBJ1-6
TGCGCCAGCAGCTGGGGGGATCGGTGGGCCGGGGAGCTGTTTTTT | CASSWGDRWAGELFF | NA | TRBV5-1 | NA | TRBJ2-2
TGTGCCAGCAGTCTCTTCGGACTAGCGGGACTCTACGAGCAGTACTTC | CASSLFGLAGLYEQYF | NA | TRBV28 | TRBD2 | TRBJ2-7
TGTGCCAGCAGTTCAGGGGATCCGTATGGCTACACCTTC | CASSSGDPYGYTF | NA | TRBV27 | NA | TRBJ1-2
TGTGCCAGCAGCACCCCCCGGCGGGGCCTAGCCTTTACCGGGGAGCTGTTTTTT | CASSTPRRGLAFTGELFF | NA | TRBV7-2 | NA | TRBJ2-2
TGTGCCAGCAGGGACACAGTTCGCGCCGGTGGCTACACCTTC | CASRDTVRAGGYTF | NA | TRBV5-4 | NA | TRBJ1-2
TGTGCCAGCAGTGAACATGCCGGACAGCGGACTTTAAGCGCTTTCTTT | CASSEHAGQRTLSAFF | NA | TRBV6-1 | NA | TRBJ1-1
TGTGCCAGCAGACCCCCCCTACAGGGGAGGTACACTGAAGCTTTCTTT | CASRPPLQGRYTEAFF | NA | TRBV28 | TRBD1 | TRBJ1-1
TGTGCCATCAGGCCCCCGGGACTAGCGGGAGTCGTCCAGTACTTC | CAIRPPGLAGVVQYF | NA | TRBV10-3 | TRBD2 | TRBJ2-7
TGTGCCAGCACCGAAAACGGGGGGGGCACTGAAGCTTTCTTT | CASTENGGGTEAFF | NA | TRBV27 | NA | TRBJ1-1
TGTGCCAGCGGCGGGGGGGCAGCCAAAAACATTCAGTACTTC | CASGGGAAKNIQYF | NA | TRBV5-6 | TRBD2 | TRBJ2-4
TGTGCCTGGAGGCCCCAAAACAGGTCACCGTACACTGAAGCTTTCTTT | CAWRPQNRSPYTEAFF | NA | TRBV30 | NA | TRBJ1-1
TGTGCCAGCTCACCACCCGAGGGACAGGCGGGGGGCTACACCTTC | CASSPPEGQAGGYTF | NA | TRBV18 | TRBD1 | TRBJ1-2
TGTGCCAGCAGCTTCGTTGAGGGGGTTAATTCACCCCTCCACTTT | CASSFVEGVNSPLHF | NA | TRBV7-8 | NA | TRBJ1-6
TGTGCCAGCAGCTCGGCTACAGGGCGCACCGGGGAGCTGTTTTTT | CASSSATGRTGELFF | few | TRBV5-4 | NA | TRBJ2-2
TGTGCCATCAGTGAAGGGGAGGAAACTGAAGCTTTCTTT | CAISEGEETEAFF | NA | TRBV10-3 | NA | TRBJ1-1
TGTGCCAGCAACCGACAAGGGGGCACTGAAGCTTTCTTT | CASNRQGGTEAFF | few | TRBV6-5 | NA | TRBJ1-1
TGTGCCAGCCTCGGCCCGGGGGGCAATGAGCAGTTCTTC | CASLGPGGNEQFF | once | TRBV6-4 | TRBD2 | TRBJ2-1
TGCGCCAGCAGCCAAGACAGGGTGATGGAGAGTGGCTACACCTTC | CASSQDRVMESGYTF | NA | TRBV4-1 | NA | TRBJ1-2
TGTGCCAGCACCCCGGACTACTTTAACAATGAGCAGTTCTTC | CASTPDYFNNEQFF | NA | TRBV7-9 | NA | TRBJ2-1
TGTGCCAGCAGTTCTATAACAGCCAAAAACATTCAGTACTTC | CASSSITAKNIQYF | NA | TRBV27 | NA | TRBJ2-4
TGTGCCAGCAGTGACAGAGGCACCGGGGAGCTGTTTTTT | CASSDRGTGELFF | NA | TRBV6-5 | NA | TRBJ2-2
TGTGCCAGCAGCGCGGGGGGTAGGGATCAGCCCCAGCATTTT | CASSAGGRDQPQHF | NA | TRBV6-5 | NA | TRBJ1-5